The 10 T cell receptor beta chains below were found in one sample sequenced in a study of blood T cell repertoires in COVID-19. Only in-frame clones appear in the TCRdb table, and some are missing; sequencing was by immunoSEQ multiplex PCR. This repertoire shows 270,000 or so clones, around nine tenths found once; its top ten account for approximately 9%. Sequencing input: peripheral blood. The receptors originated from a man aged 40-55 years with active or convalescent COVID-19.

The V and J genes are TRBV7-9 and TRBJ1-1, with D tentatively TRBD1 (6 bases). V gave up 1 base and J gave up 4 bases, with 10 bases separating them. The CDR3 contains 14 residues. The germline V gene encodes CDR1 SEHNR and CDR2 FQNEAQ (reference sequence). The CDR3 sequence: CASSLGQVFTEAFF. CDR3 sequence (DNA): TGTGCCAGCAGCTTAGGACAGGTTTTCACTGAAGCTTTCTTT.

This clone was seen more than once but under ten times. This same CDR3 is encoded by further DNA sequences in the sample. This sequence joins TRBV5-6 and TRBJ1-3; D is possibly TRBD1 (6 bases). Trimming took off 5 bases at V and 0 bases at J, with 12 bases between the two ends. Germline assignment: CDR1 SGHDT and CDR2 YYEEEE. The CDR3 runs 15 residues. CDR3 bases: TGTGCCAGCAGTTCAGGACAGCTCTCTGGAAACACCATATATTTT. Encoded protein: CASSSGQLSGNTIYF.

The chain is built from TRBV29-1 and TRBJ2-5, with a tentative D call TRBD1 (6 bases). The CDR3 runs 13 residues. Germline-derived CDR1 and CDR2 are SQVTM and ANQGSEA. Trimming left V 4 bases short and J 5 bases short, with 14 bases between. CDR3 nucleotides: TGCAGCGTTGTTACAGGGTTGCTGGAGACCCAGTACTTC. Protein: CSVVTGLLETQYF.

This clone was found once. J is TRBJ2-7 and V is TRBV10-1; tentative D call: TRBD2 (7 bases). Trimming took off 0 bases at V and 3 bases at J, with 15 bases between the two ends. CDR1 is WNHNN and CDR2 is SYGVQD in the germline V gene (reference sequence). The CDR3 loop spans 16 amino acids. The CDR3 DNA follows: TGCGCCAGCAGTGAGTCTGGGGGGGCCGGGATCTACGAGCAGTACTTC. It yields the protein CASSESGGAGIYEQYF.

V gene TRBV7-2 combines with J gene TRBJ1-2, with TRBD1 matching over 10 bases. Trimming cost V 3 bases and J 8 bases; bases outside gene matches: 3. This CDR3 is 13 amino acids long. Per the germline V gene, CDR1 is SGHTA and CDR2 is FQGNSA. The CDR3 reads CASSFGTGDGYTF. CDR3 DNA sequence: TGTGCCAGCAGCTTTGGGACAGGGGACGGCTACACCTTC.

The chain uses TRBV29-1 and TRBJ2-1; 9 nucleotides line up with TRBD1. The germline CDR1 and CDR2 sequences are SQVTM and ANQGSEA. The CDR3 loop spans 14 amino acids. Trimming took 6 bases from V and 6 from J; bases not matched to a gene: 9. For the CDR3, the DNA is TGCAGCGTGTGGGGACAGGGAGGGGGCAATGAGCAGTTCTTC. Translation: CSVWGQGGGNEQFF.

The chain combines TRBV27 with TRBJ2-7; 10 bases align to TRBD2. Germline loops: CDR1 MNHEY, CDR2 SMNVEV (reference sequence). Losses at the gene ends were 6 bases for V and 2 bases for J; bases not matched to a gene: 4. The CDR3 runs 14 residues. Written as DNA, the CDR3 is TGTGCCAGCAGGATAGCGGGAGGTCCCTACGAGCAGTACTTC. The encoded protein is CASRIAGGPYEQYF.

This sequence joins TRBV28 and TRBJ1-5, with 7 bases fitting TRBD1. Trimming cost V 5 bases and J 2 bases; bases outside gene matches: 6. The length of the CDR3 is 15 residues. Germline loops: CDR1 MDHEN, CDR2 SYDVKM. The CDR3 protein is CASSNRGGRNQPQHF. The CDR3 DNA is TGTGCCAGCAGTAACAGGGGTGGGCGCAATCAGCCCCAGCATTTT. Full variable domain (missing parts from reference TRBV28 and TRBJ1-5): DVKVTQSSRYLVKRTGEKVFLECVQDMDHENMFWYRQDPGLGLRLIYFSYDVKMKEKGDIPEGYSVSREKKERFSLILESASTNQTSMYLCASSNRGGRNQPQHFGDGTRLSIL.

This chain links TRBV10-3 with TRBJ1-2; TRBD1 matches at 8 bases. The junction had 1 base not matched to a gene; V was cut back by 2 bases and J by 8 bases. This CDR3 comprises 12 residues. CDR1 is ENHRY, CDR2 SYGVKD, per germline. For the CDR3, the DNA is TGTGCCATCAGTGAGACAGGGGGAGGCTACACCTTC. This translates into CAISETGGGYTF.

The chain recombines TRBV6-5 with TRBJ1-5; D might be TRBD1 (5 bases). The CDR3 runs to 15 residues. V lost 6 bases, J lost 0 bases, and 12 bases lay in between. Germline V CDR1 and CDR2: MNHEY, SVGAGI. CDR3 protein: CASRGGGTSNQPQHF. CDR3 in DNA: TGTGCCAGCAGGGGGGGAGGAACTAGCAATCAGCCCCAGCATTTT.